The T cell receptor (beta chain) described here comes from a study of beta chain features in type 1 diabetes. Findings and caveats of the study: VDJ junctions from type 1 diabetes patients carried fewer insertions and larger deletions. Across all four CD4+ subsets, people with type 1 diabetes showed modestly shorter TCRB CDR3s.

The CDR3 totals 14 residues. V was clipped by 5 bases and J by 10 bases; unmatched bases: 11. Germline V gene sequence: CDR1 MDHEN, CDR2 SYDVKM. One heparinised draw, averaging approximately 120 mL, was taken per donor. Comment on this clone: Its antigen is currently unknown.

The authors reverse transcribed all of the isolated RNA, so sequencing captured expressed TCRB transcripts. Assay used: immunoSEQ multiplex PCR; TCRdb lists only in-frame clones, some missing. The sample contains 810,000 or so clones, roughly 16% of which appear only once. The clonotype originates from a young woman in good health. The material sequenced was naive CD4+ T cells from blood. The J gene is TRBJ2-3, the V gene TRBV28; 8 positions agree with TRBD2. CDR3 sequence (DNA): TGTGCCAGCAGTCTAAAAACCGGGACTAGGGCGCAGTATTTT. Amino acids: CASSLKTGTRAQYF. Filled out from reference TRBV28 and TRBJ2-3, the complete variable domain reads DVKVTQSSRYLVKRTGEKVFLECVQDMDHENMFWYRQDPGLGLRLIYFSYDVKMKEKGDIPEGYSVSREKKERFSLILESASTNQTSMYLCASSLKTGTRAQYFGPGTRLTVL.